These 14 T cell receptor beta chains share one sample of origin, sequenced in a study of OX40 agonist ivuxolimab in advanced cancers. Data came from immunoSEQ multiplex PCR; TCRdb stores just in-frame clones and leaves some out. The sample carries about 19,000 clones, 73% recorded once. The material was CD4+ or CD8+ T cells sorted from blood, obtained in a trial of the OX40 agonist ivuxolimab. These receptors originate from an adult with an advanced solid tumor such as melanoma, head and neck, liver or kidney cancer.

The chain couples TRBV19 to TRBJ2-2; D not certain. Germline values: CDR1 LNHDA, CDR2 SQIVND (reference sequence). The CDR3 runs to 17 residues. The V end was cut by 10 bases, the J end by 1 base, with 22 bases between. The CDR3 region has the DNA TGTGCCATTTCACCCACGTTGGGCTCGATGAACACCGGGGAGCTGTTTTTT. Encoded protein: CAISPTLGSMNTGELFF. Full variable domain (rest looked up from reference TRBV19 and TRBJ2-2): DGGITQSPKYLFRKEGQNVTLSCEQNLNHDAMYWYRQDPGQGLRLIYYSQIVNDFQKGDIAEGYSVSREKKESFPLTVTSAQKNPTAFYLCAISPTLGSMNTGELFFGEGSRLTVL.

The J gene is TRBJ1-5, the V gene TRBV27, with D hard to call. V lost 0 bases, J lost 5 bases, and 8 bases lay in between. This CDR3 has 14 residues. Per the germline V gene, CDR1 is MNHEY and CDR2 is SMNVEV (reference sequence). This chain's CDR3 is CASSLSFGHQPQHF. The CDR3, as DNA: TGTGCCAGCAGTTTATCGTTCGGGCATCAGCCCCAGCATTTT.

The chain links TRBV30 to TRBJ1-5; no firm D call. V was clipped by 0 bases and J by 2 bases, with 8 bases between them. This CDR3 comprises 14 residues. Germline CDR1 GTSNPN, CDR2 SVGIG (reference sequence). CDR3 nucleotide sequence: TGTGCCTGGAGTGTTGTGGACGGCAATCAGCCCCAGCATTTT. Translated: CAWSVVDGNQPQHF.

The rearrangement joins TRBV28 to TRBJ2-5; D is undetermined. Between the trimmed V and J ends, which lost 6 bases and 5 bases, there was a span of 7 bases. CDR1 and CDR2 from the germline V gene are MDHEN and SYDVKM. The CDR3 is 11 amino acids. CDR3 sequence reads: CASRLGETQYF. The CDR3, as DNA: TGTGCCAGCAGGCTCGGGGAGACCCAGTACTTC. Filled out from reference TRBV28 and TRBJ2-5, the complete variable domain reads DVKVTQSSRYLVKRTGEKVFLECVQDMDHENMFWYRQDPGLGLRLIYFSYDVKMKEKGDIPEGYSVSREKKERFSLILESASTNQTSMYLCASRLGETQYFGPGTRLLVL.

This CDR3 is CASSSTGTQYF. The CDR3 DNA is TGTGCCAGCAGCTCAACAGGGACCCAGTACTTC. This chain links TRBV11-2 with TRBJ2-5; tentative D call: TRBD1 (5 bases). The CDR3 contains 11 residues. V was pared by 4 bases and J by 7 bases, with 7 bases between. Looked up from germline, CDR1 is SGHAT and CDR2 is FQNNGV.

In its sample, this clone was seen a few times. The chain combines TRBV25-1 with TRBJ1-1; maybe TRBD1 (5 bases). In germline, CDR1 is MGHDK, CDR2 SYGVNS. V was pared by 6 bases and J by 4 bases, with 15 bases between. This CDR3 region has 14 residues. Here the CDR3 reads CASRDNGGSTEAFF. CDR3 DNA sequence: TGTGCCAGCAGGGACAACGGTGGGAGCACTGAAGCTTTCTTT.

The rearrangement links TRBV4-3 to TRBJ1-1; D might be TRBD1 (5 bases). Between the trimmed V and J ends, which lost 1 base and 3 bases, there was a span of 12 bases. Germline loops: CDR1 LGHNA, CDR2 YSLEER. The CDR3 totals 15 residues. For the CDR3, the DNA is TGCGCCAGCAGCCAAGTTACAGGTCATTACACTGAAGCTTTCTTT. This encodes CASSQVTGHYTEAFF.

In this sample, this clone is medium-sized. This chain uses TRBV27 with TRBJ2-7, with a possible D match to TRBD2 (6 bases). V shed 4 bases and J shed 3 bases, with 16 bases lying between them. Per the germline V gene, CDR1 is MNHEY and CDR2 is SMNVEV (reference sequence). The CDR3 totals 15 residues. CDR3 loop: CASSSKAREVYEQYF. The CDR3 DNA reads as TGTGCCAGCAGTTCCAAGGCCAGGGAGGTCTACGAGCAGTACTTC.

CDR3 sequence reads: CAISESTGQAFF. CDR3 in DNA: TGTGCCATCAGTGAGTCGACTGGGCAAGCTTTCTTT. The gene calls are TRBV10-3 and TRBJ1-1; D not resolved. Per the germline V gene, CDR1 is ENHRY and CDR2 is SYGVKD. Trimming pared 0 bases from V and 9 bases from J, leaving 8 bases between. This CDR3 has 12 amino acids.

The chain employs TRBV27 and TRBJ1-2, with D possibly TRBD1 on 5 matching bases. Trimming left V 1 base short and J 5 bases short, with 11 bases between. This CDR3 has 14 residues. Germline V lookup: CDR1 MNHEY, CDR2 SMNVEV (reference sequence). CDR3 coding DNA: TGTGCCAGCAGTTTATGGGGACGTCCTTATGGCTACACCTTC. Protein: CASSLWGRPYGYTF.

The CDR3 bases are TGTGCCAGCAGTTTAGGCGGACAGGGCCTGGATGAAAAACTGTTTTTT. It translates to CASSLGGQGLDEKLFF. The genes are TRBV28 and TRBJ1-4, with TRBD1 identical over 8 bases. Germline CDR1 reads MDHEN; CDR2 reads SYDVKM. V shed 2 bases and J 6 bases; nucleotides not matched to a gene: 8. This CDR3 comprises 16 residues.

The chain couples TRBV5-6 to TRBJ2-5, with 8 bases aligning to TRBD2. Germline V gene lookup returns CDR1 SGHDT and CDR2 YYEEEE. Germline trimming cut 0 bases from V and 5 bases from J; bases unmatched to any gene: 9. The CDR3 is 16 amino acids. The CDR3 spells CASSLDPTSVRETQYF. For the CDR3, the DNA is TGTGCCAGCAGCTTGGACCCGACTAGCGTGAGGGAGACCCAGTACTTC.

The chain combines TRBV6-1 with TRBJ1-5; TRBD1 matches 10 bases. V lost 6 bases, J lost 4 bases, and 3 bases stayed unmatched. The CDR3 length is 14 residues. The germline V gene encodes CDR1 MNHNS and CDR2 SASEGT. CDR3 sequence reads: CASRRDRGNQPQHF. CDR3 coding DNA: TGTGCCAGCAGACGGGACAGGGGAAATCAGCCCCAGCATTTT.

V gene TRBV5-6 combines with J gene TRBJ2-7; D assignment may be TRBD1 or TRBD2 (5 bases each). The CDR3 has 13 amino acids. Looked up from germline, CDR1 is SGHDT and CDR2 is YYEEEE. The V gene lost 5 bases and the J gene lost 0 bases, with 9 bases spanning the gap. CDR3 sequence: CASSSGTSYEQYF. CDR3 coding DNA: TGTGCCAGCAGTTCCGGGACCTCCTACGAGCAGTACTTC. The complete variable domain, with remaining parts taken from reference TRBV5-6 and TRBJ2-7, reads DAGVTQSPTHLIKTRGQQVTLRCSPKSGHDTVSWYQQALGQGPQFIFQYYEEEERQRGNFPDRFSGHQFPNYSSELNVNALLLGDSALYLCASSSGTSYEQYFGPGTRLTVT.